Following are 25 T cell receptor beta chains from one sample sequenced in a study of T cell responses to AZD1222 COVID-19 vaccine. Sequencing used immunoSEQ multiplex PCR; TCRdb keeps in-frame clones, though not all of them. Among 160,000 or so clones listed, roughly 94% were seen once. The material sequenced was peripheral blood, taken on day 0 of MenACWY control vaccination. Every receptor here comes from an adult in good health.

The rearrangement links TRBV7-6 to TRBJ1-4; D uncertain. This CDR3 has 14 residues. V was clipped by 4 bases and J by 3 bases, with 9 bases between them. Germline CDR1 reads SGHVS; CDR2 reads FNYEAQ. The CDR3 nucleotides are TGTGCCAGCAGCTCCGCGGGGTCTAATGAAAAACTGTTTTTT. Protein: CASSSAGSNEKLFF.

The rearrangement joins TRBV6-5 to TRBJ2-3; D perhaps matches TRBD2 (6 bases). Trimming shortened V by 8 bases and J by 0 bases, and 12 bases separated the two germline ends. The germline gives CDR1 MNHEY, CDR2 SVGAGI. This CDR3 is 14 amino acids long. The CDR3 reads CASSRSGSTDTQYF. CDR3 in DNA: TGTGCCAGCTCTCGGAGCGGGAGCACAGATACGCAGTATTTT.

The chain carries TRBV5-4 and TRBJ1-2; a weak D match, TRBD1 (5 bases). Germline loops: CDR1 SGHNT, CDR2 YYREEE (reference sequence). The CDR3 runs 15 residues. V was trimmed by 2 bases and J by 4 bases, leaving 15 bases between them. The CDR3 nucleotides are TGTGCCAGCAGCTTCCAAGGACATTACGTCTATGGCTACACCTTC. This sequence encodes CASSFQGHYVYGYTF.

This rearrangement joins TRBV9 to TRBJ2-7; TRBD1 might be the D (6 bases). V dropped 0 bases and J dropped 3 bases, with 13 bases sitting between them. CDR3 size: 15 residues. From germline, CDR1 is SGDLS and CDR2 YYNGEE. The CDR3 DNA sequence: TGTGCCAGCAGCGTAGACAGGGCATCAAGCTACGAGCAGTACTTC. This gives the protein CASSVDRASSYEQYF.

The chain employs TRBV7-8 and TRBJ2-2; D is unclear. Looked up from germline, CDR1 is SGHVS and CDR2 is FQNEAQ. The CDR3 has 13 amino acids. The V gene lost 1 base and the J gene lost 5 bases, with 5 bases spanning the gap. CDR3 sequence: CASSLVLTGELFF. The CDR3 DNA follows: TGTGCCAGCAGCTTAGTGTTAACCGGGGAGCTGTTTTTT. Based on the CDR3 plus reference TRBV7-8 and TRBJ2-2, the full variable domain is GAGVSQSPRYKVAKRGQDVALRCDPISGHVSLFWYQQALGQGPEFLTYFQNEAQLDKSGLPSDRFFAERPEGSVSTLKIQRTQQEDSAVYLCASSLVLTGELFFGEGSRLTVL.

This chain uses TRBV28 with TRBJ1-5; 7 bases fit TRBD1. Germline V gene sequence: CDR1 MDHEN, CDR2 SYDVKM. The CDR3 is made up of 17 amino acids. J lost 4 bases, V lost 3 bases, and 12 bases had no gene match. CDR3 loop: CASSFPSTGKENQPQHF. The CDR3 DNA follows: TGTGCCAGCAGTTTTCCCTCGACAGGGAAGGAGAATCAGCCCCAGCATTTT.

The rearrangement links TRBV27 to TRBJ2-2; D gene unclear. CDR3 length: 13 residues. Trimming removed 5 bases at V and 6 bases at J, with 10 bases between. CDR1 MNHEY and CDR2 SMNVEV come from the germline V gene (reference sequence). The CDR3 sequence is CASSVILAGELFF. The CDR3 coding sequence is TGTGCCAGCAGTGTAATTCTCGCCGGGGAGCTGTTTTTT.

A single count supports this clone. V and J are TRBV5-1 and TRBJ2-3, with a tentative D call TRBD1 (5 bases). CDR1 SGHRS and CDR2 YFSETQ come from the germline V gene. V lost 1 base and J 1 base, leaving 10 bases between the germline ends. The CDR3 is 15 amino acids. As DNA, the CDR3 is TGCGCCAGCAGCTTGCTCCAGGGCGGCACAGATACGCAGTATTTT. Protein: CASSLLQGGTDTQYF.

CDR3 coding DNA: TGCGCCAGCAGCCAAGGTGGGGGACAGGCCTACGGAGAGACCCAGTACTTC. Translating it yields CASSQGGGQAYGETQYF. The J gene is TRBJ2-5, the V gene TRBV4-3; TRBD1 aligns across 8 bases. Germline trimming cut 1 base from V and 4 bases from J; bases unmatched to any gene: 11. Germline lookup yields CDR1 LGHNA and CDR2 YSLEER. The CDR3 runs 17 residues.

The CDR3 DNA follows: TGTGCCACCGGGACAGAGTACGAGCAGTTCTTC. Protein sequence: CATGTEYEQFF. This chain links TRBV24-1 with TRBJ2-1, with 7 bases aligning to TRBD1. The germline gives CDR1 KGHDR, CDR2 SFDVKD. This CDR3 has 11 amino acids. J gave up 10 bases and V 9 bases, and 5 bases lay outside the gene matches.

The rearrangement links TRBV19 to TRBJ2-3; 7 nucleotides agree with TRBD1. The CDR3 consists of 13 residues. Trimming cost V 7 bases and J 2 bases; bases outside gene matches: 3. Germline loops: CDR1 LNHDA, CDR2 SQIVND (reference sequence). As DNA, the CDR3 is TGTGCCAGTACGGACAGGTCCACAGATACGCAGTATTTT. Encoded protein: CASTDRSTDTQYF.

The gene calls are TRBV4-1 and TRBJ2-7; D unresolved. CDR1 MGHRA and CDR2 YSYEKL come from the germline V gene. Trimming removed 4 bases at V and 9 bases at J, with 22 bases between. This CDR3 is 15 amino acids long. The CDR3 coding sequence is TGCGCCAGCAGCCCCGACCCCTTCAGCTCCCGAGGGCAGTACTTC. This codes for CASSPDPFSSRGQYF.

The J gene is TRBJ2-5, the V gene TRBV28; D gene uncertain. V gave up 1 base and J gave up 0 bases, with 3 bases separating them. Germline V gene sequence: CDR1 MDHEN, CDR2 SYDVKM. The CDR3 is 13 residues long. The CDR3 loop is CASSLSDQETQYF. DNA for the CDR3: TGTGCCAGCAGTTTATCGGACCAAGAGACCCAGTACTTC.

The chain links TRBV11-3 to TRBJ2-1; no reliable D call. The length of the CDR3 is 13 residues. Germline loops: CDR1 SGHNT, CDR2 YENEEA. The V end lost 5 bases, the J end lost 9 bases, and 14 bases lay between the germline ends. The CDR3 DNA sequence: TGTGCCAGCAGCGTTACCCGCGTGGGTGAGCAGTTCTTC. It is translated as CASSVTRVGEQFF.

The chain has TRBV6-4 and TRBJ2-2; 13 bases align to TRBD2. This CDR3 region has 15 residues. The V and J ends lost 6 bases and 6 bases, in that order; junction bases with no gene match: 4. Germline V gives CDR1 MRHNA, CDR2 SNTAGT. The CDR3 DNA follows: TGTGCCAGCAGAGGACTAGCGGGAGATGCCGGGGAGCTGTTTTTT. Translated: CASRGLAGDAGELFF.

The chain couples TRBV10-3 to TRBJ2-3, with TRBD2 matching over 15 bases. Germline values: CDR1 ENHRY, CDR2 SYGVKD. The CDR3 extends over 17 amino acids. J gave up 0 bases and V 9 bases, and 7 bases lay outside the gene matches. The CDR3, as DNA: TGTGCCATAAGGACTAGCGGGAGGGAAAGGAGCACAGATACGCAGTATTTT. This translates into CAIRTSGRERSTDTQYF.

The chain uses TRBV10-3 and TRBJ2-1, with 10 bases aligning to TRBD2. The germline V gene encodes CDR1 ENHRY and CDR2 SYGVKD. V shed 4 bases and J 16 bases; nucleotides not matched to a gene: 16. The CDR3 loop spans 15 amino acids. In DNA form, the CDR3 reads TGTGCCATCAGTGCCCTAGCGGGAGCTCAAATGGGCGGATTCTTC. Translated, it gives CAISALAGAQMGGFF.

Comment on this clone: The junction departs from germline at one end; a sequencing error may be responsible. CDR3 DNA sequence: TGTGCCAGTAGTATGTCCGCGACTACTGAAAAACTGTTTTTT. Its protein product is CASSMSATTEKLFF. The chain has TRBV19 and TRBJ1-4; the D is unclear. Germline CDR1 is LNHDA and CDR2 is SQIVND (reference sequence). The CDR3 is made up of 14 amino acids.

This clone has a single count. V and J are TRBV2 and TRBJ2-7; possibly TRBD1 or TRBD2 for D (5 bases each). Trimming pared 1 base from V and 3 bases from J, leaving 10 bases between. CDR1 and CDR2 (germline): SNHLY, FYNNEI. The CDR3 spans 14 residues. In nucleotides, the CDR3 is TGTGCCAGCAGTGAAGGAGGGGCCGGCTACGAGCAGTACTTC. Amino acid sequence: CASSEGGAGYEQYF.

The chain combines TRBV9 with TRBJ2-3, with D possibly matching TRBD2 (6 bases). This CDR3 contains 16 residues. V was trimmed by 3 bases and J by 2 bases, leaving 16 bases between them. Per the germline V gene, CDR1 is SGDLS and CDR2 is YYNGEE. CDR3 protein: CASSALGRLDTDTQYF. As DNA, the CDR3 is TGTGCCAGCAGCGCGCTCGGGAGATTAGACACAGATACGCAGTATTTT.

The V call is TRBV13, the J call TRBJ2-7; weak D call: TRBD2 (5 bases). Germline V gives CDR1 PRHDT, CDR2 FYEKMQ (reference sequence). This CDR3 contains 13 residues. The germline V and J ends were trimmed by 5 bases and 3 bases, with 11 bases remaining between them. The CDR3 sequence is CASSPGLLYEQYF. The CDR3 DNA is TGTGCCAGCAGCCCCGGACTCCTCTACGAGCAGTACTTC.

The V call is TRBV2, the J call TRBJ2-3; 8 bases are a match to TRBD2. From germline, CDR1 is SNHLY and CDR2 FYNNEI. The CDR3 covers 16 residues. Trimming removed 4 bases from V and 4 bases from J; junction bases left unmatched: 10. The CDR3 DNA is TGTGCCAGCAGTGGGGCGAGAGCGGGAGTCCCAGATACGCAGTATTTT. Residues: CASSGARAGVPDTQYF.

The table lists this clone with a few counts. The chain is built from TRBV27 and TRBJ2-3, with 7 bases matching TRBD2. CDR1 is MNHEY and CDR2 is SMNVEV in the germline V gene (reference sequence). This CDR3 spans 13 amino acids. Trimming removed 6 bases from V and 7 bases from J; junction bases left unmatched: 7. As DNA, the CDR3 is TGTGCCAGCAGCCTGCGGGAGATAAATACGCAGTATTTT. Translating gives CASSLREINTQYF.

The V gene is TRBV28, the J gene TRBJ2-5; TRBD2 might be the D (7 bases). Trimming removed 2 bases from V and 1 base from J, with 11 bases in between. CDR3 size: 15 residues. Germline V lookup: CDR1 MDHEN, CDR2 SYDVKM. The CDR3 reads CASSLGGGAQETQYF. The CDR3 DNA is TGTGCCAGCAGTTTAGGCGGGGGCGCCCAAGAGACCCAGTACTTC.

This chain connects TRBV5-4 to TRBJ1-2; no firm D call. Germline CDR1 is SGHNT and CDR2 is YYREEE (reference sequence). This CDR3 is built from 14 residues. The V gene lost 5 bases and the J gene lost 5 bases, with 16 bases spanning the gap. The CDR3 DNA follows: TGTGCCAGCAGTTTTCGGGAGGAGGTGTATGGCTACACCTTC. It specifies CASSFREEVYGYTF.